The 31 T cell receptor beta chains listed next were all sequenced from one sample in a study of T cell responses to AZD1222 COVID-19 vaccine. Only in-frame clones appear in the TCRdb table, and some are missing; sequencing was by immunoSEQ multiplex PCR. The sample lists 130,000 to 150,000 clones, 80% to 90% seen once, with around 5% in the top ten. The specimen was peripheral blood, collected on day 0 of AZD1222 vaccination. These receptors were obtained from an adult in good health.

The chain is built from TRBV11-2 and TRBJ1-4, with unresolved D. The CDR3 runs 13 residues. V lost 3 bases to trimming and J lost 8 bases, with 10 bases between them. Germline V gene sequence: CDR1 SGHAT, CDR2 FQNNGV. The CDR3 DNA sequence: TGTGCCAGCAGCTTGTACGCGGCCGAAAAACTGTTTTTT. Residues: CASSLYAAEKLFF. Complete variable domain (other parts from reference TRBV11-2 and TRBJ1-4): EAGVAQSPRYKIIEKRQSVAFWCNPISGHATLYWYQQILGQGPKLLIQFQNNGVVDDSQLPKDRFSAERLKGVDSTLKIQPAKLEDSAVYLCASSLYAAEKLFFGSGTQLSVL.

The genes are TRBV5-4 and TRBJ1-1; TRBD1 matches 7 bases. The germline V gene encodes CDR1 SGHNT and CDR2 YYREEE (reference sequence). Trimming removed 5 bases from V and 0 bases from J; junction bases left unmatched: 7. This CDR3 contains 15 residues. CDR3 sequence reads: CASRREGGLNTEAFF. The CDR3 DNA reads TGTGCCAGCAGGCGTGAAGGGGGCCTGAACACTGAAGCTTTCTTT.

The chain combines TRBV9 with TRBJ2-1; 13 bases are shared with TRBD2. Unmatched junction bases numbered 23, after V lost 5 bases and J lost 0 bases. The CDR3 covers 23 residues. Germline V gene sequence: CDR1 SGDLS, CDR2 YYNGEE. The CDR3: CASRWVGLAGPGPNSSSYNEQFF. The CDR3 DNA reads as TGTGCCAGCAGGTGGGTGGGACTAGCGGGACCCGGGCCCAATTCCAGCTCCTACAATGAGCAGTTCTTC.

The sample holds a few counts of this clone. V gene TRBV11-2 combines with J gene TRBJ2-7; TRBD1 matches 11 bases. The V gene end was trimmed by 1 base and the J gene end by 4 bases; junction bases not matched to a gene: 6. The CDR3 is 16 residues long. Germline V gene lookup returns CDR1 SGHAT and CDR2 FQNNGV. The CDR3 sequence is CASSLVGTGGRYEQYF. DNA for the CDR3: TGTGCCAGCAGCTTAGTGGGGACAGGGGGTCGGTACGAGCAGTACTTC.

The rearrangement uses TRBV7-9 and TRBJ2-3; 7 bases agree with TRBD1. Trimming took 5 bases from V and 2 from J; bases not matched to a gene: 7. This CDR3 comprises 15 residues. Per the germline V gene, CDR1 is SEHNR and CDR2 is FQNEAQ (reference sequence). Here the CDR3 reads CASSRRGQNTDTQYF. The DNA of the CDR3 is TGTGCCAGCAGCCGAAGGGGACAGAACACAGATACGCAGTATTTT.

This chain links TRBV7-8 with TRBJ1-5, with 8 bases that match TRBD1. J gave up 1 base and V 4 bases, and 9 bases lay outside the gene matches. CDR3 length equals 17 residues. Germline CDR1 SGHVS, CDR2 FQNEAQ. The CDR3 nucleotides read TGTGCCAGCAGCTCCCTGACAGGGGCGTTAAGCAATCAGCCCCAGCATTTT. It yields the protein CASSSLTGALSNQPQHF.

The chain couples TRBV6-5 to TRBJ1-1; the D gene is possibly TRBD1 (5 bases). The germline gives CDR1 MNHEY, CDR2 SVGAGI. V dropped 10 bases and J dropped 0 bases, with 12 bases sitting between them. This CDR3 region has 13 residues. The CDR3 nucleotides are TGTGCCACCCGTGGGACTTTGAACACTGAAGCTTTCTTT. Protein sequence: CATRGTLNTEAFF.

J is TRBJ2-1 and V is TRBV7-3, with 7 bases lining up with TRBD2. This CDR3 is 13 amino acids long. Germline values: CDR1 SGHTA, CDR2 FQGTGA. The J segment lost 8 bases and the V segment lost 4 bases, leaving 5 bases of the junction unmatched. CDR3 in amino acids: CASSSFRGDEQFF. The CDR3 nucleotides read TGTGCCAGCAGCTCCTTCCGGGGGGATGAGCAGTTCTTC. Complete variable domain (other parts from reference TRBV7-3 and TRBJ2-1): GAGVSQTPSNKVTEKGKYVELRCDPISGHTALYWYRQSLGQGPEFLIYFQGTGAADDSGLPNDRFFAVRPEGSVSTLKIQRTERGDSAVYLCASSSFRGDEQFFGPGTRLTVL.

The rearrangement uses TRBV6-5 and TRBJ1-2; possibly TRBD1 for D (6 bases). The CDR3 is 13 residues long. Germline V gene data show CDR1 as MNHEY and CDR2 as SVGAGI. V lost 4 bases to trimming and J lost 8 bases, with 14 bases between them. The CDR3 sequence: CASSLDGGVGYTF. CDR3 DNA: TGTGCCAGCAGTTTGGACGGGGGCGTAGGCTACACCTTC.

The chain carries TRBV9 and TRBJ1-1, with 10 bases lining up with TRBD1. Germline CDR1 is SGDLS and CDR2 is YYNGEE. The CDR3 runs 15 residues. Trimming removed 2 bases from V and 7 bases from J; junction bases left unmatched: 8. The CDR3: CASSVGGTGDFEAFF. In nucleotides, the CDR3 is TGTGCCAGCAGCGTGGGAGGGACAGGGGATTTTGAAGCTTTCTTT. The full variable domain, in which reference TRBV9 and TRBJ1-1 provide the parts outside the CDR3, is DSGVTQTPKHLITATGQRVTLRCSPRSGDLSVYWYQQSLDQGLQFLIQYYNGEERAKGNILERFSAQQFPDLHSELNLSSLELGDSALYFCASSVGGTGDFEAFFGQGTRLTVV.

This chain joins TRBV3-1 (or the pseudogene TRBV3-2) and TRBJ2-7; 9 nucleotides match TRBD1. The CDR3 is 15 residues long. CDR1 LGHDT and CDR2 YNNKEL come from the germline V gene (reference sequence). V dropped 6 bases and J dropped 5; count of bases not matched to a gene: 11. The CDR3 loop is CASRHNRGLVNEQYF. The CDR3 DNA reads TGTGCCAGCAGGCATAACAGGGGGCTAGTTAACGAGCAGTACTTC.

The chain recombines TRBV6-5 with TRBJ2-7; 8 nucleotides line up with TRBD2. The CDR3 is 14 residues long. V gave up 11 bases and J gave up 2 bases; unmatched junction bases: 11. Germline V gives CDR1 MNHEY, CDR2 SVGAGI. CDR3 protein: CALNVVAGPYEQYF. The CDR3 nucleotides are TGTGCCTTAAACGTGGTAGCGGGGCCCTACGAGCAGTACTTC.

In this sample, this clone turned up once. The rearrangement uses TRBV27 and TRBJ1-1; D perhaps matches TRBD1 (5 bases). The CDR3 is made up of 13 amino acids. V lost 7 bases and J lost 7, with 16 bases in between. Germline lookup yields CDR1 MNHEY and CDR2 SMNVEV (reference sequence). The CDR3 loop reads CASTGGGRSEAFF. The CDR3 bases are TGTGCCAGCACTGGGGGAGGGAGAAGTGAAGCTTTCTTT.

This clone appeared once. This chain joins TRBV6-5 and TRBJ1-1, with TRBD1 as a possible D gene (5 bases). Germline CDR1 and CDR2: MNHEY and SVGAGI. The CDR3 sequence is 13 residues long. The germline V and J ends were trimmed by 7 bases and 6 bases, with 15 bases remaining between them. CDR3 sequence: CASMGFSGAEAFF. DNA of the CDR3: TGTGCCAGCATGGGGTTTTCGGGGGCTGAAGCTTTCTTT.

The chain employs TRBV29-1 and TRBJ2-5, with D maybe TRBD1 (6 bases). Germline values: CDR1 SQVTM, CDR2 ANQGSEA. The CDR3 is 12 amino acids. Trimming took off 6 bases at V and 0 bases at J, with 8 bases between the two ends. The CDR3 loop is CSVGQHQETQYF. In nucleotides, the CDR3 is TGCAGCGTGGGACAACACCAAGAGACCCAGTACTTC.

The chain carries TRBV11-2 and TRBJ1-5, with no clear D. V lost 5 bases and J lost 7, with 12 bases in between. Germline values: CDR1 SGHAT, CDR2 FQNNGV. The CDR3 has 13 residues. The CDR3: CASSERPGQPQHF. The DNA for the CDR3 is TGTGCCAGCAGCGAACGCCCCGGGCAGCCCCAGCATTTT.

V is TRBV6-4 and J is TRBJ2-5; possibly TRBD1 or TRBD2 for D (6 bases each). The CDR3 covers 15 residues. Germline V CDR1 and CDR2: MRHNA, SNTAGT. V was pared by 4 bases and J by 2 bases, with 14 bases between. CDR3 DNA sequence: TGTGCCAGCAGTGCCAAACAGGGAGGTCAAGAGACCCAGTACTTC. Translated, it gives CASSAKQGGQETQYF.

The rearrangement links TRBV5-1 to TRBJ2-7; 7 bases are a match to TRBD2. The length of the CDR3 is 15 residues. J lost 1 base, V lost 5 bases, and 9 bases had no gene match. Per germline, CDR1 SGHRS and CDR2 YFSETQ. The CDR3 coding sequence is TGCGCCAGCAGAGAGGGGCCAGCGGGATCCTACGAGCAGTACTTC. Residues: CASREGPAGSYEQYF.

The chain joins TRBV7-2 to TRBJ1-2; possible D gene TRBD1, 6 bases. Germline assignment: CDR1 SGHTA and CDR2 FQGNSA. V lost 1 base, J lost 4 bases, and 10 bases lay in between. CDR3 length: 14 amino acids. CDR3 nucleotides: TGTGCCAGCAGCTTAGGACAGGAGACCTATGGCTACACCTTC. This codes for CASSLGQETYGYTF.

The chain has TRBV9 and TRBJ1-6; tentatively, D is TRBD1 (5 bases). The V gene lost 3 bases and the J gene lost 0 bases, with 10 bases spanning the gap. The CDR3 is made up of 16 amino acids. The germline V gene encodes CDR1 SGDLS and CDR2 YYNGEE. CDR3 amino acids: CASSADTNSYNSPLHF. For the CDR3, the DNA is TGTGCCAGCAGCGCGGACACGAACTCCTATAATTCACCCCTCCACTTT.

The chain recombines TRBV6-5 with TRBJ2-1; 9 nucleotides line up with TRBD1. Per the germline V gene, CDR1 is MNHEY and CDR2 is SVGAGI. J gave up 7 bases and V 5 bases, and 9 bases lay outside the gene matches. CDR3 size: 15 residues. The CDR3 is CASSLPGQGRNEQFF. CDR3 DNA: TGTGCCAGCAGTCTTCCCGGACAGGGGCGTAATGAGCAGTTCTTC.

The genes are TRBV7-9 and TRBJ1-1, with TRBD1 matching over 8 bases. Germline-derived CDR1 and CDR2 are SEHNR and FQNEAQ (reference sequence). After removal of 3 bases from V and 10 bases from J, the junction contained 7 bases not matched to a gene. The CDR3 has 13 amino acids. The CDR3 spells CASSLTGDSGAFF. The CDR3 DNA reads TGTGCCAGCAGCTTGACAGGGGACTCGGGAGCTTTCTTT.

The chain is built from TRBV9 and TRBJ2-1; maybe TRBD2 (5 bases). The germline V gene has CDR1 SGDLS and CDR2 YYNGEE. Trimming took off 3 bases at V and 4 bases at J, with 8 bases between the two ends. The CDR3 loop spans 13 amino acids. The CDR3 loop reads CASSETSYNEQFF. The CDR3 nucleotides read TGTGCCAGCAGCGAAACTAGTTACAATGAGCAGTTCTTC.

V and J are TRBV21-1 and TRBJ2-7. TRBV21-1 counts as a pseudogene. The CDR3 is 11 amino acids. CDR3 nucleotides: TGTGCCAGCAGCAAAGCGGGCGAGCAGTACTTC. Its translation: CASSKAGEQYF.

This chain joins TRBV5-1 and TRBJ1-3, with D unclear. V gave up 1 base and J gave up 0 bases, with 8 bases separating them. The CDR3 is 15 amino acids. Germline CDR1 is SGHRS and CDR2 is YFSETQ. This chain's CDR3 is CASSLTVSSGNTIYF. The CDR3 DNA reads TGCGCCAGCAGCTTGACAGTGAGCTCTGGAAACACCATATATTTT.

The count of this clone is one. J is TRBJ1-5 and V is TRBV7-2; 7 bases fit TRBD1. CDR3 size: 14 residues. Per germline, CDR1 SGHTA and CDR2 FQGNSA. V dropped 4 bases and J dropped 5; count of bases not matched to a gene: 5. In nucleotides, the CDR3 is TGTGCCAGCAGCTCGACAGGGACCCATCAGCCCCAGCATTTT. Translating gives CASSSTGTHQPQHF.

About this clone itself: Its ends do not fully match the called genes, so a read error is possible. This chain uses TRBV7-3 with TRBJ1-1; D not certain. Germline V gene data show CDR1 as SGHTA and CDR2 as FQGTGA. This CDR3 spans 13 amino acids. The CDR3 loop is CASSLTRNTEAFF. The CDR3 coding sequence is TGTGCCAGCAGCCTAACGAGGAACACTGAAGCTTTCTTT.

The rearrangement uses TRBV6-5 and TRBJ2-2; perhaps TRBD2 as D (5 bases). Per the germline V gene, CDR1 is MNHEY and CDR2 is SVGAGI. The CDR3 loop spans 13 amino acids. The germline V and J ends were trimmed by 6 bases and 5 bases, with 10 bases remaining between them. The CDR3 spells CASRPTSTGELFF. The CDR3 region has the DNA TGTGCCAGCAGACCAACTAGTACCGGGGAGCTGTTTTTT.

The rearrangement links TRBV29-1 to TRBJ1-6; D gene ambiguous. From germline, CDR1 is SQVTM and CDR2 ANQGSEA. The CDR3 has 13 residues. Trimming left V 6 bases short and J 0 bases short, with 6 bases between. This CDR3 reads CSVGISYNSPLHF. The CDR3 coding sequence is TGCAGCGTGGGGATCTCCTATAATTCACCCCTCCACTTT.

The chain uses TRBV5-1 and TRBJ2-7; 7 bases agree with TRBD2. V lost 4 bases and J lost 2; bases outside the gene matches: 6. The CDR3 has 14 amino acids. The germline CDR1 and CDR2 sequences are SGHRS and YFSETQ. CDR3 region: CASSVRAGTYEQYF. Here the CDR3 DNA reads TGCGCCAGCAGCGTCAGAGCGGGAACCTACGAGCAGTACTTC.

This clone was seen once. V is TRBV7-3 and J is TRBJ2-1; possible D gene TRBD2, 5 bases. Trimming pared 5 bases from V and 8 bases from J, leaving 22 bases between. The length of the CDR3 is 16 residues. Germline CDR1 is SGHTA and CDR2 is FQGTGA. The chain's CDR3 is CASSQKGSRLGDEQFF. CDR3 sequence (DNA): TGTGCCAGCAGCCAAAAAGGGAGTAGGTTGGGCGATGAGCAGTTCTTC.